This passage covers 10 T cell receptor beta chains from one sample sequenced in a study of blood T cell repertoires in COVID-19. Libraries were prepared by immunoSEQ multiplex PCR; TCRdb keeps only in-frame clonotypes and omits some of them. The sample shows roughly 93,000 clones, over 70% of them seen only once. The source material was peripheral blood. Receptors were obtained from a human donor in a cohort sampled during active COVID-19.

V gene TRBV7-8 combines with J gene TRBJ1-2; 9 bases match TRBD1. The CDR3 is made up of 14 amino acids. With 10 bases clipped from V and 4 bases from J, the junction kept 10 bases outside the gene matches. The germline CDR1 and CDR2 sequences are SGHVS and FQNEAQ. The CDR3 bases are TGTGCCACTAGAACGACAGGGGGTGGCTATGGCTACACCTTC. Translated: CATRTTGGGYGYTF.

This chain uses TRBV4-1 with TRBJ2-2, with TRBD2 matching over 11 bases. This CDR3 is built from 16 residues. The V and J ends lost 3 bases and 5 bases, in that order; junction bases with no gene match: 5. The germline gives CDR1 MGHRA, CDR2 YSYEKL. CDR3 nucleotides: TGCGCCAGCAGCCAGGGGCTAGCGGGAGGAACCGGGGAGCTGTTTTTT. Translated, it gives CASSQGLAGGTGELFF.

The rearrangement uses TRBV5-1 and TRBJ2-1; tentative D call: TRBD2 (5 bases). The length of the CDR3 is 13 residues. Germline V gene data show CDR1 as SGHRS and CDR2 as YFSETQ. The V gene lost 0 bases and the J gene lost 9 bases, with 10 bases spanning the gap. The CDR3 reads CASSLDSAGEQFF. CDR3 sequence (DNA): TGCGCCAGCAGCTTGGACTCGGCGGGTGAGCAGTTCTTC.

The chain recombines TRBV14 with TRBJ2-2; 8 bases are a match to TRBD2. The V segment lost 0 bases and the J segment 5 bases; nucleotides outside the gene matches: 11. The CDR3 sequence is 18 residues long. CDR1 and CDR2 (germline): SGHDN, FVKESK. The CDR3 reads CASSQEGPPGLETGELFF. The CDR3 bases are TGTGCCAGCAGCCAAGAGGGCCCGCCGGGACTAGAAACCGGGGAGCTGTTTTTT.

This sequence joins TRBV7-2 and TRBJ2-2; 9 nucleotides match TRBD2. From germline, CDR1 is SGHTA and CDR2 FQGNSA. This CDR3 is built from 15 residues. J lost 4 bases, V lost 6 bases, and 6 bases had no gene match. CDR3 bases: TGTGCCAGCAGACGCGGAGCGGGAGGCACCGGGGAGCTGTTTTTT. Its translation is CASRRGAGGTGELFF.

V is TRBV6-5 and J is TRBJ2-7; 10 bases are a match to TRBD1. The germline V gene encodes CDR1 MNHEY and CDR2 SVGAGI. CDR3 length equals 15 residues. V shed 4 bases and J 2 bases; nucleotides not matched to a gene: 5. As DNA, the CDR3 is TGTGCCAGCAGTTCCGGGACAGGGGCCCCCTACGAGCAGTACTTC. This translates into CASSSGTGAPYEQYF.

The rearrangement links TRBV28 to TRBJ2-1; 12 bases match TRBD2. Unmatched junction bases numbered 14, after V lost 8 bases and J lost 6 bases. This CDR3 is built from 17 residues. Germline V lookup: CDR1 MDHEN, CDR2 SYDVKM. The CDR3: CASGGRTSGRRANEQFF. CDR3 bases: TGTGCCAGCGGTGGTAGAACTAGCGGGAGGAGGGCCAATGAGCAGTTCTTC.

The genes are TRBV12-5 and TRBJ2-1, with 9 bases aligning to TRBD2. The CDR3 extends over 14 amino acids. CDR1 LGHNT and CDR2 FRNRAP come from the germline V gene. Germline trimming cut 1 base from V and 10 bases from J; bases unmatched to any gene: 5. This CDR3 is CASGLEGAGGEQFF. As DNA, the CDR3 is TGTGCTAGTGGTTTGGAAGGGGCGGGGGGGGAGCAGTTCTTC.

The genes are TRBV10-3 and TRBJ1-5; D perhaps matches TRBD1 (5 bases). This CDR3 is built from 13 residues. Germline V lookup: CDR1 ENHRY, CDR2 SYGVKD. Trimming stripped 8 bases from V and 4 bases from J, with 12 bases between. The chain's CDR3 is CAISDRENQPQHF. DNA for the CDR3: TGTGCCATCTCTGACAGAGAAAATCAGCCCCAGCATTTT.

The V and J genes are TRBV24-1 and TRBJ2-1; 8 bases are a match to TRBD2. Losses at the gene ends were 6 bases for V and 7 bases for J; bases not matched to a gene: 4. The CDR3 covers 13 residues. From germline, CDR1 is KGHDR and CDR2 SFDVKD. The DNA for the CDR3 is TGTGCCACCAGTCAGGGCGGGGGGAATGAGCAGTTCTTC. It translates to CATSQGGGNEQFF.